Presented here are 27 T cell receptor beta chains from one specimen sequenced in a study of cytomegalovirus exposure and HLA in healthy donors. TCRdb's table, derived via immunoSEQ multiplex PCR, lists solely in-frame clones and lacks some. The sample has roughly 350,000 clones, about nine tenths seen once. The sequenced sample was PBMCs. All receptors come from a woman between 18 and 29 years old in good health and CMV-seronegative.

The chain uses TRBV28 and TRBJ2-4, with a possible D match to TRBD2 (6 bases). Germline CDR1 MDHEN, CDR2 SYDVKM. This CDR3 is 17 amino acids long. V was clipped by 5 bases and J by 0 bases, with 17 bases between them. DNA for the CDR3: TGTGCCAGCAGTGAAGGTGTGGAGGGCCTAGCCAAAAACATTCAGTACTTC. This sequence encodes CASSEGVEGLAKNIQYF.

The genes are TRBV28 and TRBJ1-5; D gene unclear. Per germline, CDR1 MDHEN and CDR2 SYDVKM. The CDR3 loop spans 16 amino acids. The V and J ends lost 5 bases and 0 bases respectively, with 14 bases between them. The CDR3 loop reads CASSLASEGSNQPQHF. The CDR3 region has the DNA TGTGCCAGCAGTCTGGCTTCAGAGGGTAGCAATCAGCCCCAGCATTTT.

This clone has only one observation. The chain carries TRBV9 and TRBJ2-7, with D tentatively TRBD2 (5 bases). V gave up 0 bases and J gave up 2 bases, with 12 bases separating them. The CDR3 is made up of 15 amino acids. In germline, CDR1 is SGDLS, CDR2 YYNGEE. The CDR3 sequence is CASSVGAGPAYEQYF. CDR3 in DNA: TGTGCCAGCAGCGTAGGGGCGGGTCCCGCCTACGAGCAGTACTTC.

The V call is TRBV5-6, the J call TRBJ1-3; D remains ambiguous. The CDR3 spans 11 residues. Trimming took off 4 bases at V and 4 bases at J, with 3 bases between the two ends. Germline V gives CDR1 SGHDT, CDR2 YYEEEE. DNA for the CDR3: TGTGCCAGCAGCATAGGAAACACCATATATTTT. Residues: CASSIGNTIYF.

The chain joins TRBV5-6 to TRBJ2-7; 10 nucleotides line up with TRBD2. Germline V lookup: CDR1 SGHDT, CDR2 YYEEEE. The V and J ends lost 5 bases and 6 bases, in that order; junction bases with no gene match: 11. CDR3 length equals 15 residues. The CDR3 spells CASSFSGRPGVEQYF. In DNA form, the CDR3 reads TGTGCCAGCAGTTTTAGCGGGAGGCCAGGGGTCGAGCAGTACTTC. Full variable domain (rest looked up from reference TRBV5-6 and TRBJ2-7): DAGVTQSPTHLIKTRGQQVTLRCSPKSGHDTVSWYQQALGQGPQFIFQYYEEEERQRGNFPDRFSGHQFPNYSSELNVNALLLGDSALYLCASSFSGRPGVEQYFGPGTRLTVT.

This clone has a single count. The CDR3, as DNA: TGTGCCAGCAGCCGACCGGACAGGGATTACGAGCAGTACTTC. It encodes CASSRPDRDYEQYF. The chain employs TRBV5-6 and TRBJ2-7, with 8 bases matching TRBD1. The CDR3 has 14 residues. V shed 4 bases, J shed 4 bases, and the junction held 7 bases outside the gene matches. Germline V gene data show CDR1 as SGHDT and CDR2 as YYEEEE.

This chain connects TRBV25-1 to TRBJ2-3, with 8 positions matching TRBD1. The V gene end was trimmed by 5 bases and the J gene end by 3 bases; junction bases not matched to a gene: 10. Germline CDR1 reads MGHDK; CDR2 reads SYGVNS. The CDR3 loop spans 16 amino acids. CDR3 protein: CASSTLQGVGTDTQYF. CDR3 coding DNA: TGTGCCAGCAGTACCTTACAGGGGGTGGGAACAGATACGCAGTATTTT.

The J gene is TRBJ2-1, the V gene TRBV2; the match to TRBD2 covers 8 bases. The CDR3 is made up of 15 amino acids. Trimming took 3 bases from V and 5 from J; bases not matched to a gene: 6. Germline-derived CDR1 and CDR2 are SNHLY and FYNNEI. The CDR3 coding sequence is TGTGCCAGCAGTGATTTGGGACTAGAAGACAATGAGCAGTTCTTC. It translates to CASSDLGLEDNEQFF. The variable domain in full, completed from reference TRBV2 and TRBJ2-1, reads EPEVTQTPSHQVTQMGQEVILRCVPISNHLYFYWYRQILGQKVEFLVSFYNNEISEKSEIFDDQFSVERPDGSNFTLKIRSTKLEDSAMYFCASSDLGLEDNEQFFGPGTRLTVL.

The rearrangement links TRBV28 to TRBJ1-1; D is unresolved. The germline V gene encodes CDR1 MDHEN and CDR2 SYDVKM. CDR3 length: 15 residues. V lost 2 bases and J lost 6, with 16 bases in between. DNA for the CDR3: TGTGCCAGCAGTTTACCCCGGCAGGCCGGTTCTGAAGCTTTCTTT. Its translation is CASSLPRQAGSEAFF. Looking up the rest from reference TRBV28 and TRBJ1-1 gives the full variable domain: DVKVTQSSRYLVKRTGEKVFLECVQDMDHENMFWYRQDPGLGLRLIYFSYDVKMKEKGDIPEGYSVSREKKERFSLILESASTNQTSMYLCASSLPRQAGSEAFFGQGTRLTVV.

The V and J genes are TRBV7-2 and TRBJ1-5; tentative D call: TRBD1 (5 bases). The CDR3 has 15 residues. V lost 2 bases and J 3 bases, leaving 11 bases between the germline ends. CDR1 is SGHTA, CDR2 FQGNSA, per germline. The CDR3 is CASSLSRGLNQPQHF. The CDR3 bases are TGTGCCAGCAGCTTATCTAGGGGCCTCAATCAGCCCCAGCATTTT.

V gene TRBV12-2 combines with J gene TRBJ1-2; TRBD1 reflects the table's D call only, with no check against the DNA. TRBV12-2 is flagged as a pseudogene. CDR3 size: 16 residues. The CDR3 spells CASRFGWGPPNYGYTF. DNA of the CDR3: TGTGCAAGTCGCTTCGGATGGGGCCCCCCTAACTATGGCTACACCTTC.

This clone was observed a few times. The rearrangement uses TRBV9 and TRBJ1-2, with TRBD1 identical over 7 bases. J was trimmed by 4 bases and V by 0 bases; bases with no gene match: 6. This CDR3 region has 15 residues. CDR1 SGDLS and CDR2 YYNGEE come from the germline V gene. CDR3 in amino acids: CASSVGIGGSYGYTF. In DNA, the CDR3 is TGTGCCAGCAGCGTAGGGATAGGGGGCAGCTATGGCTACACCTTC.

This clone was seen a few times. The rearrangement links TRBV25-1 to TRBJ1-2; 10 bases are a match to TRBD1. V lost 6 bases, J lost 5 bases, and 3 bases stayed unmatched. The germline CDR1 and CDR2 sequences are MGHDK and SYGVNS. The CDR3 extends over 13 amino acids. In nucleotides, the CDR3 is TGTGCCAGCAGGCCGGGACAGGGGTATGGCTACACCTTC. Its translation: CASRPGQGYGYTF.

The chain links TRBV11-2 to TRBJ2-1; D may be TRBD2 (5 bases). The V gene's germline CDR1 is SGHAT and CDR2 FQNNGV. V gave up 1 base and J gave up 8 bases, with 18 bases separating them. CDR3 length: 16 residues. CDR3 DNA sequence: TGTGCCAGCAGCTTAGGGGGAAGCGGTGTAGGTGATGAGCAGTTCTTC. It encodes CASSLGGSGVGDEQFF.

The CDR3 region is CASSLKTLNEQFF. CDR3 sequence (DNA): TGCGCCAGCAGCCTCAAGACTCTCAATGAGCAGTTCTTC. V is TRBV4-1 and J is TRBJ2-1; no definite D call. Germline V CDR1 and CDR2: MGHRA, YSYEKL. Trimming removed 4 bases at V and 6 bases at J, with 10 bases between. The CDR3 length is 13 residues.

This chain joins TRBV27 and TRBJ2-7; D might be TRBD2 (5 bases). Germline CDR1 MNHEY, CDR2 SMNVEV (reference sequence). There are 15 residues in the CDR3. V lost 2 bases and J lost 0, with 11 bases in between. The CDR3 coding sequence is TGTGCCAGCAGTTTAATGAGGGAGAGCTCCTACGAGCAGTACTTC. Translating gives CASSLMRESSYEQYF.

The rearrangement uses TRBV4-1 and TRBJ2-1; TRBD1 is a possible D gene (5 bases). Germline V gene lookup returns CDR1 MGHRA and CDR2 YSYEKL. CDR3 size: 15 residues. V was cut by 1 base and J by 7 bases, with 14 bases left in between. The CDR3 region is CASSQVQAIGNEQFF. In DNA, the CDR3 is TGCGCCAGCAGCCAAGTACAGGCGATAGGAAATGAGCAGTTCTTC.

This sequence joins TRBV9 and TRBJ1-2; D may be TRBD1 (5 bases). V was trimmed by 3 bases and J by 6 bases, leaving 12 bases between them. There are 13 residues in the CDR3. The germline gives CDR1 SGDLS, CDR2 YYNGEE. CDR3 sequence: CASSGGTWDGYTF. As DNA, the CDR3 is TGTGCCAGCAGCGGGGGGACTTGGGATGGCTACACCTTC.

The chain employs TRBV9 and TRBJ1-3; D possibly corresponds to TRBD1 (5 bases). The CDR3 runs 14 residues. Trimming took off 3 bases at V and 7 bases at J, with 14 bases between the two ends. Germline V gene data show CDR1 as SGDLS and CDR2 as YYNGEE. CDR3: CASSDDSRGNTIYF. CDR3 sequence (DNA): TGTGCCAGCAGCGATGACAGCCGTGGGAACACCATATATTTT.

J is TRBJ2-1 and V is TRBV27; 7 bases map to TRBD2. The CDR3 has 14 amino acids. The V gene's germline CDR1 is MNHEY and CDR2 SMNVEV (reference sequence). The junction had 7 bases not matched to a gene; V was cut back by 6 bases and J by 5 bases. The CDR3 DNA is TGTGCCAGCAGCCCCCCTCTAGCGGACAATGAGCAGTTCTTC. Its translation is CASSPPLADNEQFF.

The chain has TRBV25-1 and TRBJ2-1; possible D gene TRBD1, 5 bases. This CDR3 comprises 11 residues. Trimming left V 3 bases short and J 13 bases short, with 10 bases between. Germline V gives CDR1 MGHDK, CDR2 SYGVNS. CDR3 nucleotides: TGTGCCAGCAGTGATGGGGCAGACCAGTTCTTC. It translates to CASSDGADQFF.

This rearrangement joins TRBV7-2 to TRBJ2-7; weak D call: TRBD2 (5 bases). V lost 7 bases and J 3 bases, leaving 19 bases between the germline ends. The CDR3 sequence is 15 residues long. The germline CDR1 and CDR2 sequences are SGHTA and FQGNSA. CDR3 sequence: CASTLLGGLDYEQYF. CDR3 bases: TGTGCCAGCACCCTCCTTGGAGGCTTGGACTACGAGCAGTACTTC.

J is TRBJ2-1 and V is TRBV6-5, with 10 positions matching TRBD2. The V segment lost 2 bases and the J segment 3 bases; nucleotides outside the gene matches: 1. From germline, CDR1 is MNHEY and CDR2 SVGAGI. The CDR3 has 15 amino acids. This chain's CDR3 is CASSYTSGNYNEQFF. Written as DNA, the CDR3 is TGTGCCAGCAGTTACACTAGCGGGAACTACAATGAGCAGTTCTTC.

The chain employs TRBV5-1 and TRBJ2-1, with TRBD1 as a possible D gene (6 bases). The CDR3 length is 13 residues. V was clipped by 4 bases and J by 6 bases, with 11 bases between them. Germline CDR1 is SGHRS and CDR2 is YFSETQ. The CDR3 bases are TGCGCCAGCAGCGGGGGACACCTCAATGAGCAGTTCTTC. It translates to CASSGGHLNEQFF.

This sequence joins TRBV29-1 and TRBJ2-1, with 7 bases identical to TRBD1. The CDR3 has 12 residues. CDR1 and CDR2 (germline): SQVTM, ANQGSEA. CDR3 sequence reads: CSAGDRDNEQFF. CDR3 coding DNA: TGCAGTGCCGGGGACAGAGACAATGAGCAGTTCTTC.

The genes are TRBV2 and TRBJ2-1; 14 bases match TRBD2. V shed 6 bases and J 8 bases; nucleotides not matched to a gene: 12. Germline V gene lookup returns CDR1 SNHLY and CDR2 FYNNEI. The CDR3 spans 17 residues. The CDR3 region is CASRTSMTSGRVDEQFF. CDR3 nucleotides: TGTGCCAGCAGGACCTCCATGACTAGCGGGAGGGTGGATGAGCAGTTCTTC.

This chain uses TRBV6-5 with TRBJ2-3, with TRBD2 identical over 12 bases. The germline V gene has CDR1 MNHEY and CDR2 SVGAGI. The CDR3 is made up of 15 amino acids. Losses at the gene ends were 6 bases for V and 4 bases for J; bases not matched to a gene: 5. CDR3 nucleotide sequence: TGTGCCAGCAGAAGACTAGCGGGAGACTCAGATACGCAGTATTTT. This translates into CASRRLAGDSDTQYF.